The clone carrying this TCR beta chain appeared a few times. The source of the sample is a study of CD8+ T cells in alopecia areata. This sample's treatment: oral pan-JAK inhibitor, 5-10 mg twice daily. Collected material from alopecia areata patients comprised lesional scalp punch biopsies and peripheral blood. Extraction of RNA preceded its reverse transcription into cDNA, which served as the sequencing template. Only in-frame clones appear in the TCRdb table, and some are missing; sequencing was by immunoSEQ multiplex PCR. The table has approximately 200,000 clones, approximately 56% seen once. Trimming shortened V by 0 bases and J by 1 base, and 6 bases separated the two germline ends. Germline-derived CDR1 and CDR2 are SEHNR and FQNEAQ (reference sequence). The CDR3 extends over 14 amino acids.

V gene TRBV7-9 combines with J gene TRBJ1-1; no firm D call. This receptor was identified in a human donor with alopecia areata. Specimen: CD4+ T cells sorted from blood, collected at week 4, from a patient treated with tofacitinib. This CDR3 is CASSLARANTEAFF. The DNA of the CDR3 is TGTGCCAGCAGCTTAGCTCGGGCGAACACTGAAGCTTTCTTT. The full variable domain, with the rest looked up from reference TRBV7-9 and TRBJ1-1, is DTGVSQNPRHKITKRGQNVTFRCDPISEHNRLYWYRQTLGQGPEFLTYFQNEAQLEKSRLLSDRFSAERPKGSFSTLEIQRTEQGDSAMYLCASSLARANTEAFFGQGTRLTVV.